This TCR beta chain was identified in a study of identifying expanded T cells in peripheral blood. Repertoires were generated with immunoSEQ multiplex PCR, while TCRdb's copy carries only in-frame clones and drops some. The sample has some 75,000 clones; roughly 90% are singletons. Looked up from germline, CDR1 is SGDLS and CDR2 is YYNGEE. The V and J ends lost 4 bases and 4 bases, in that order; junction bases with no gene match: 9. The CDR3 has 15 residues. The chain joins TRBV9 to TRBJ2-7; 9 nucleotides align to TRBD1. This receptor was taken from a person aged 18 to 70 in good health. The sequencing input was blood. The CDR3 DNA reads TGTGCCAGCAGCCCACGACAGGGGGACCGATACGAGCAGTACTTC. Amino acids: CASSPRQGDRYEQYF.